This T cell receptor (beta chain) originates from a study of cytomegalovirus exposure and HLA in healthy donors. Trimming pared 2 bases from V and 3 bases from J, leaving 11 bases between. In germline, CDR1 is MGHDK, CDR2 SYGVNS. This CDR3 is 15 amino acids long. Vbeta (60) and Jbeta (13) primers were used in the PCR. Clones were read by immunoSEQ multiplex PCR, and TCRdb kept only the in-frame ones, dropping some. The data hold around 150,000 clones, with around nine tenths observed a single time. The sequenced sample was PBMCs. The genes are TRBV25-1 and TRBJ1-3, with D perhaps matching TRBD1 (6 bases). This receptor was identified in a woman younger than 35 in good health and CMV-seronegative. The CDR3 region has the DNA TGTGCCAGCAGTGAACCACAGGGTTTTGGAAACACCATATATTTT. This translates into CASSEPQGFGNTIYF. The full variable domain, with the rest looked up from reference TRBV25-1 and TRBJ1-3, is EADIYQTPRYLVIGTGKKITLECSQTMGHDKMYWYQQDPGMELHLIHYSYGVNSTEKGDLSSESTVSRIRTEHFPLTLESARPSHTSQYLCASSEPQGFGNTIYFGEGSWLTVV.